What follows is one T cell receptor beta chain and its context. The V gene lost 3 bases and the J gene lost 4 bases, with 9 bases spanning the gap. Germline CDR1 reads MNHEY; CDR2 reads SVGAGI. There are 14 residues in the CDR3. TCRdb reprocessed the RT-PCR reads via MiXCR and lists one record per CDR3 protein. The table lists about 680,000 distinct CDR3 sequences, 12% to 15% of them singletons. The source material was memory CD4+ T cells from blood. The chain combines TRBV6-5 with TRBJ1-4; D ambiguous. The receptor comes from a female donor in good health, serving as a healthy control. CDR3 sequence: CASSYGQVNEKLFF. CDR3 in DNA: TGTGCCAGCAGTTATGGTCAGGTTAATGAAAAACTGTTTTTT.